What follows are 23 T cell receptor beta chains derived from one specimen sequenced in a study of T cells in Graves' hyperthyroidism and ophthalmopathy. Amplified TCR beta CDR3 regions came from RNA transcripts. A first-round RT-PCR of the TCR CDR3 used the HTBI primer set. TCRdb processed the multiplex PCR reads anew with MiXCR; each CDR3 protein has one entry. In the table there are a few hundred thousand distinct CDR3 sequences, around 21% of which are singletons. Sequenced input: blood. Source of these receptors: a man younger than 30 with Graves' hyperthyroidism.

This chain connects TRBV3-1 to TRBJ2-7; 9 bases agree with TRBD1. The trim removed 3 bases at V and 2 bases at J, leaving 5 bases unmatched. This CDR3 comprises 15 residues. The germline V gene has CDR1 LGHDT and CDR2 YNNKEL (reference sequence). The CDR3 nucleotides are TGTGCCAGCAGCCATCCGGGACAGGGCACCTACGAGCAGTACTTC. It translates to CASSHPGQGTYEQYF.

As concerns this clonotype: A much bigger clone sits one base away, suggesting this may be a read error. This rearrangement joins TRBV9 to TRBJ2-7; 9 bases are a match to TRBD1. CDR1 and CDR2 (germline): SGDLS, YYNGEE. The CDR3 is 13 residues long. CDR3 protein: CVSSVVTGGEQYF. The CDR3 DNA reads TGTGTCAGCAGCGTTGTGACAGGGGGCGAGCAGTACTTC. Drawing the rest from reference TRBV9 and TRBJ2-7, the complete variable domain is DSGVTQTPKHLITATGQRVTLRCSPRSGDLSVYWYQQSLDQGLQFLIQYYNGEERAKGNILERFSAQQFPDLHSELNLSSLELGDSALYFCVSSVVTGGEQYFGPGTRLTVT.

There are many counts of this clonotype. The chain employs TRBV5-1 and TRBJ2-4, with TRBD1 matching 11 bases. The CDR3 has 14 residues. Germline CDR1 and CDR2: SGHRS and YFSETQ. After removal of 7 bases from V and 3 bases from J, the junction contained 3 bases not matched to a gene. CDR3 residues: CASGQGAGKNIQYF. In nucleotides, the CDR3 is TGCGCCAGCGGACAGGGGGCAGGCAAAAACATTCAGTACTTC.

CDR3 nucleotides: TGTGCCAGCAGTTACTCAGGGGGTGAAGGCTATGGCTACACCTTC. It specifies CASSYSGGEGYGYTF. The V call is TRBV6-5, the J call TRBJ1-2, with D possibly matching TRBD1 (6 bases). The germline V gene has CDR1 MNHEY and CDR2 SVGAGI. The CDR3 consists of 15 residues. V gave up 0 bases and J gave up 4 bases, with 12 bases separating them.

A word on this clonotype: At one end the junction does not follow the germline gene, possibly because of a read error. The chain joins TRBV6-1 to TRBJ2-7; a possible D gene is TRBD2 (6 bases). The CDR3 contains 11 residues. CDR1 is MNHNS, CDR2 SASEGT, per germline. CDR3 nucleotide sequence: TGTGCCAGCAGTGCCACCGGGACTTCCAACTTC. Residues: CASSATGTSNF.

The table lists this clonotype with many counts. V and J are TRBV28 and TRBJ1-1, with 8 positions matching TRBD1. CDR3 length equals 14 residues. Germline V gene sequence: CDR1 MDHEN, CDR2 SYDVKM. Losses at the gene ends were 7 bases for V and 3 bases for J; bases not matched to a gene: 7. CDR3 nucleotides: TGTGCCAGCAATGCCCCGGGACAGGACACTGAAGCTTTCTTT. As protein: CASNAPGQDTEAFF.

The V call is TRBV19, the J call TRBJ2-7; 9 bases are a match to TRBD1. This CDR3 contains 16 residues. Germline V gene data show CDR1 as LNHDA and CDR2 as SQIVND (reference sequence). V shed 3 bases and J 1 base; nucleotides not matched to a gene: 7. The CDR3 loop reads CASSIGSGTGSYEQYF. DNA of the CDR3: TGTGCCAGTAGTATCGGGTCCGGGACAGGGTCCTACGAGCAGTACTTC.

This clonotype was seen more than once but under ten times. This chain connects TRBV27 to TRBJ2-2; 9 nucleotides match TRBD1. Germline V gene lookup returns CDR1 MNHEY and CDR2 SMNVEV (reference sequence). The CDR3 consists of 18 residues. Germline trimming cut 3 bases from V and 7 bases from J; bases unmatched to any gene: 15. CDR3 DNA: TGTGCCAGCAGTTTCACTTGGACAGGGGAGAGGGCCCACGGGGAGCTGTTTTTT. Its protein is CASSFTWTGERAHGELFF.

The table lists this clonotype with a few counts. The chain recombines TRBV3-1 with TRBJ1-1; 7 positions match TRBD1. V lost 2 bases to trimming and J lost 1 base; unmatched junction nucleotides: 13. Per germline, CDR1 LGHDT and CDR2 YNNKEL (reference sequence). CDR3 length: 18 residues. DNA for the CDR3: TGTGCCAGCAGCCAACACCCGACAGGGATTCATCGGAACACTGAAGCTTTCTTT. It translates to CASSQHPTGIHRNTEAFF.

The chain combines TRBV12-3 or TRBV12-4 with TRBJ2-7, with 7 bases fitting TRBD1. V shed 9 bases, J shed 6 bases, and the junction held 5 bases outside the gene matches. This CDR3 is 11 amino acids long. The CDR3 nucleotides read TGTGCCAGTGTGGGACAGAGCGAGCAGTACTTC. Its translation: CASVGQSEQYF.

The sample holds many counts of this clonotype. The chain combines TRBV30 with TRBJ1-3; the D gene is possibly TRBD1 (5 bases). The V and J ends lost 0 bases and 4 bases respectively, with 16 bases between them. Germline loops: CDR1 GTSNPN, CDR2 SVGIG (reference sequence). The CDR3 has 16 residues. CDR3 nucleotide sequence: TGTGCCTGGAGTGTATGGGGAGGGGCAGCGGGAAACACCATATATTTT. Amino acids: CAWSVWGGAAGNTIYF.

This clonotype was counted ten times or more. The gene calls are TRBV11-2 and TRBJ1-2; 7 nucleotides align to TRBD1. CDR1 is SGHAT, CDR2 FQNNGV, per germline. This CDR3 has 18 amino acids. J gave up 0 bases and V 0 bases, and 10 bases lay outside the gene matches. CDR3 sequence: CASSLDPRTGQTNYGYTF. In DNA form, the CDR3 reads TGTGCCAGCAGCTTAGATCCGAGAACGGGACAGACTAACTATGGCTACACCTTC.

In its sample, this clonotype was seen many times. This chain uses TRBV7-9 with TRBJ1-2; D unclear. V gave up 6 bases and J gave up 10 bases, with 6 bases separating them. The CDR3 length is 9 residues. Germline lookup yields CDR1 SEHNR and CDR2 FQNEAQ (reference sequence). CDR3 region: CASRPNYTF. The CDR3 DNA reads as TGTGCCAGCAGGCCTAACTACACCTTC.

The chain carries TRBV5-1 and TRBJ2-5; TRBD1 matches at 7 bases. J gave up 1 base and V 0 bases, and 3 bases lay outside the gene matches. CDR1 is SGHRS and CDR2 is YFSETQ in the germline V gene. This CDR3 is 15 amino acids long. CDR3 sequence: CASSLVGQIQETQYF. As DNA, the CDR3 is TGCGCCAGCAGCTTGGTGGGACAGATCCAAGAGACCCAGTACTTC.

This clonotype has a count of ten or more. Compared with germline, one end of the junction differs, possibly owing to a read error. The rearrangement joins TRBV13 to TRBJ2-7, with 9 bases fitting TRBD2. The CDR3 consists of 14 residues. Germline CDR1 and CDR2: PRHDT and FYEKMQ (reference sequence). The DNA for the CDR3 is TGTGCCAGCAGCCTAAGCGGGGGGATGTACGTGCAGTACTTC. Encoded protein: CASSLSGGMYVQYF.

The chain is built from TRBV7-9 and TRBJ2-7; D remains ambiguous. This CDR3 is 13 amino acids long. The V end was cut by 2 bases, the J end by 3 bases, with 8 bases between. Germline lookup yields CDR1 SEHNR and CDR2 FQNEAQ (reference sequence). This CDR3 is CASSLPPDYEQYF. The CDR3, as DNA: TGTGCCAGCAGCTTACCCCCCGACTACGAGCAGTACTTC.

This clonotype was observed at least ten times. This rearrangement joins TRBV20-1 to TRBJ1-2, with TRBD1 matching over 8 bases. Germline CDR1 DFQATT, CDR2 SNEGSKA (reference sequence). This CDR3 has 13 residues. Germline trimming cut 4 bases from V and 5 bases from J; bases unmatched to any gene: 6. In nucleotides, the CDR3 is TGCAGTGCTACGGGACAGGCGGGTTATGGCTACACCTTC. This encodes CSATGQAGYGYTF.

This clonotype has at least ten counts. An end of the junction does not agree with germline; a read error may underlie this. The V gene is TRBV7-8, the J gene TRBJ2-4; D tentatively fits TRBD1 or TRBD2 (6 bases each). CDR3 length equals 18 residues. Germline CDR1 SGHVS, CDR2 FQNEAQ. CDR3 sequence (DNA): TGTGCCAGCAGCTTAAGACCCCGCCGGGGGCGCGAGGCGGACATTAAGTACTTC. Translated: CASSLRPRRGREADIKYF.

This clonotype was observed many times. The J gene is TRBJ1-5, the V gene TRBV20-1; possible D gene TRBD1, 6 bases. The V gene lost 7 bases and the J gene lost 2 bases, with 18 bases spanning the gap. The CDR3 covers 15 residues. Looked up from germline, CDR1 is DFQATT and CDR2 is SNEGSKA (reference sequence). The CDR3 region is CSVQEGGGGNQPQHF. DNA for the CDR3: TGCAGTGTACAAGAGGGGGGTGGGGGCAATCAGCCCCAGCATTTT.

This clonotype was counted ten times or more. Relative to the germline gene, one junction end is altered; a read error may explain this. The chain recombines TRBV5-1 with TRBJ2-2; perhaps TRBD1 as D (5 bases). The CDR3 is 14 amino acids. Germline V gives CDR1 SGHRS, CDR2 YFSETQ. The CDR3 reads CASSLIQGTGELFF. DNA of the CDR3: TGTGCCAGCAGTTTAATTCAGGGCACCGGGGAGCTGTTTTTT.

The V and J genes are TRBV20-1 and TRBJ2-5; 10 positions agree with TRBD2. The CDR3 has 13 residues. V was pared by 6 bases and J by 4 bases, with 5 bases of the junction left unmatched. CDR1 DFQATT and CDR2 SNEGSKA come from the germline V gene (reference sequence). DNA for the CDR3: TGCAGTGCCTGCAGCGGGGGGGCAGAGACCCAGTACTTC. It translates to CSACSGGAETQYF.

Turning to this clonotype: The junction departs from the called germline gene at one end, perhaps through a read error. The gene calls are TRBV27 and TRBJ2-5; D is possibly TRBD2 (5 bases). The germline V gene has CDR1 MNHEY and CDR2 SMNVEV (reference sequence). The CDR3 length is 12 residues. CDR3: CASSPLPRAGNF. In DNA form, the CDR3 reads TGTGCCAGCAGTCCCCTCCCGAGGGCCGGGAACTTC.

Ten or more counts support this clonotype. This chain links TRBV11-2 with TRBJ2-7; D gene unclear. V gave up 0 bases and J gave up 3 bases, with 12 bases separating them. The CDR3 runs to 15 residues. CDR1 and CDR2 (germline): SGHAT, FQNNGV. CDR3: CASSLDQRLIYEQYF. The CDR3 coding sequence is TGTGCCAGCAGCTTAGATCAGAGACTCATCTACGAGCAGTACTTC.